The clone carrying this TCR beta chain was seen more than once but under ten times. As yet, its antigen is unknown. The sample is drawn from a study of blood T cells in healthy people across ages. Whole-study findings and limits: The fall in TCR beta diversity per million T cells was roughly linear with age.

Using a J-beta primer mix together with a sample-barcoded 5' primer, a second PCR was run for roughly 6 to 11 cycles. TCRdb reprocessed the 5' RACE reads via MiXCR and lists one record per CDR3 protein. This table has roughly 550,000 distinct CDR3 sequences, more than 20% appearing once. Germline V gives CDR1 SNHLY, CDR2 FYNNEI. V shed 6 bases, J shed 6 bases, and the junction held 11 bases outside the gene matches. The CDR3 has 16 amino acids. Drawn from each donor were around 10 milliliters of peripheral blood. These same data were also listed under a study on T cells of mothers and their children. This second report adds: Amplification in the second PCR used the M1S primer, which added sample barcodes and 2-4 random nucleotides.

The sample consisted of blood. This chain uses TRBV2 with TRBJ2-4, with 10 bases aligning to TRBD2. The sequence derives from a boy between 10 and 17 years old in good health. In nucleotides, the CDR3 is TGTGCCAGCAGCGACCCGGGACTAGCGCTTCTAAACATTCAGTACTTC. This encodes CASSDPGLALLNIQYF. Full variable domain (missing parts from reference TRBV2 and TRBJ2-4): EPEVTQTPSHQVTQMGQEVILRCVPISNHLYFYWYRQILGQKVEFLVSFYNNEISEKSEIFDDQFSVERPDGSNFTLKIRSTKLEDSAMYFCASSDPGLALLNIQYFGAGTRLSVL.